The clone carrying this TCR beta chain was detected once. Its antigen is unknown. This entry belongs to a study of cytomegalovirus exposure and HLA in healthy donors. The CDR3 consists of 12 residues. The germline V gene encodes CDR1 PRHDT and CDR2 FYEKMQ (reference sequence). V shed 1 base and J shed 9 bases, with 7 bases lying between them. Whole-study findings and limits: In terms of immune exposure information, only CMV serostatus was available. Fewer N-insertions than the roughly 670-donor mean were reportedly shown by an Asian-associated ancestry cluster in a later analysis.

Amplification used 60 Vbeta primers and 13 Jbeta primers. Data came from immunoSEQ multiplex PCR; TCRdb stores just in-frame clones and leaves some out. The sample holds about 120,000 clones; 75% to 85% are singletons and the top ten take about 8.9%. The chain links TRBV13 to TRBJ2-1; the D is unclear. The sequencing sample was made of PBMCs. The sequence derives from a young man in good health and CMV-seropositive. Written as DNA, the CDR3 is TGTGCCAGCAGCTTAGTGGGCAGTGAGCAGTTCTTC. Its translation: CASSLVGSEQFF.